The present TCR beta chain was sequenced within a study of blood T cell repertoires in COVID-19. Study details: The United States, Italy and Spain provided the acute and convalescent COVID-19 samples. Sample material is recorded as cDNA or gDNA derived from T cells, B-cell-depleted T cells, or PBMCs.

Original handling: Estimation of nucleated cell counts relied on the amplification of reference gene primers. Repertoires were generated with immunoSEQ multiplex PCR, while TCRdb's copy carries only in-frame clones and drops some. The V and J calls and clone size were taken over from that table, and D and trimming were inferred from the DNA. The sample holds around 81,000 clones, about 86% seen once. Germline V CDR1 and CDR2: DFQATT, SNEGSKA (reference sequence). J was trimmed by 7 bases and V by 3 bases; bases with no gene match: 18. This CDR3 has 18 amino acids. Sequences were obtained from peripheral blood. The receptor comes from a woman of 80 years or more with acute or convalescent COVID-19. This chain links TRBV20-1 with TRBJ2-3; 11 bases fit TRBD2. The CDR3 protein is CSASSRPSGGFGLNTQYF. In DNA, the CDR3 is TGCAGTGCTAGTAGCCGCCCTAGCGGGGGGTTTGGGTTGAATACGCAGTATTTT.